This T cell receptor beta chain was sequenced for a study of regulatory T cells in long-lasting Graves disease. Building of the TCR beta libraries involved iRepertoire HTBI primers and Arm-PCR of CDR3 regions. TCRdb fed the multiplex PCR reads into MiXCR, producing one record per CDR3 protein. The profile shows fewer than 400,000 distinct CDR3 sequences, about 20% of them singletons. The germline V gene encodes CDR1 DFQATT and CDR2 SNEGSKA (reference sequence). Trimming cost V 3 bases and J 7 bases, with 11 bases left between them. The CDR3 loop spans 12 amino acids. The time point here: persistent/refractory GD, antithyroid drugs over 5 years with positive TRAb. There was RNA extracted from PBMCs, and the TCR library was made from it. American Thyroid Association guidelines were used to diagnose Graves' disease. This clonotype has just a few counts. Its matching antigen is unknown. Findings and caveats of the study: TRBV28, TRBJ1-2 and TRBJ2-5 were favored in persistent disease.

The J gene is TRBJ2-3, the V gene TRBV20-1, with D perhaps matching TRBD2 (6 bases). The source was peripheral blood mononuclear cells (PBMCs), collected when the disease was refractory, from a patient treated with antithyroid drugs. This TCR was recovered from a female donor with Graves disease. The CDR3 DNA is TGCAGTGCTAGCCGGGACTCTTATACGCAGTATTTT. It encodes CSASRDSYTQYF.